The rows below give T cell receptor beta chains drawn from one sample of a study of identifying expanded T cells in peripheral blood. Only in-frame clones appear in the TCRdb table, and some are missing; sequencing was by immunoSEQ multiplex PCR. Among more than 75,000 clones listed, about 86% were seen once. Sample: blood. These receptors were collected from a person between 18 and 70 years old in good health. CDR3s include the opening cysteine and the closing phenylalanine or tryptophan. A D gene is named only where the DNA matches it firmly. Only some rows state a clone size, as once, few, many or a class for expanded clones.

V: TRBV7-8
D: .
size: .
J: TRBJ2-7
length: 14
CDR3: CASSFSRVEYEQYF
DNA: TGTGCCAGCAGCTTTAGCAGGGTCGAGTACGAGCAGTACTTC

V: TRBV15
D: .
size: .
J: TRBJ2-5
length: 13
CDR3: CATSRDYQETQYF
DNA: TGTGCCACCAGCAGAGACTACCAAGAGACCCAGTACTTC

V: TRBV6-6
D: TRBD1
size: once
J: TRBJ2-7
length: 13
CDR3: CASQTGPSYEQYF
DNA: TGTGCCAGCCAGACAGGGCCCTCCTACGAGCAGTACTTC

V: TRBV14
D: TRBD1
size: .
J: TRBJ2-1
length: 15
CDR3: CASSRGQGGVDEQFF
DNA: TGTGCCAGCAGCCGGGGACAGGGTGGGGTCGATGAGCAGTTCTTC

V: TRBV7-9
D: .
size: .
J: TRBJ2-7
length: 13
CDR3: CASSPGTDDEQYF
DNA: TGTGCCAGCAGCCCGGGGACCGACGACGAGCAGTACTTC

V: TRBV27
D: .
size: .
J: TRBJ2-1
length: 15
CDR3: CASSFEWTDYNEQFF
DNA: TGTGCCAGCAGTTTCGAGTGGACGGACTACAATGAGCAGTTCTTC

V: TRBV6-5
D: .
size: .
J: TRBJ1-3
length: 16
CDR3: CASSYDRYSSGNTIYF
DNA: TGTGCCAGCAGTTACGACAGGTATTCCTCTGGAAACACCATATATTTT

V: TRBV5-6
D: TRBD1
size: .
J: TRBJ1-6
length: 18
CDR3: CASSSGVARGRRNSPLHF
DNA: TGTGCCAGCAGCTCGGGGGTGGCGAGGGGGCGCAGGAATTCACCCCTCCACTTT

V: TRBV7-3
D: .
size: .
J: TRBJ1-6
length: 12
CDR3: CASSLGNSPLHF
DNA: TGTGCCAGCAGCTTAGGCAATTCACCCCTCCACTTT

V: TRBV27
D: TRBD2
size: .
J: TRBJ2-2
length: 17
CDR3: CASRSPGGGLGTGELFF
DNA: TGTGCCAGCAGATCCCCTGGGGGAGGGTTGGGCACCGGGGAGCTGTTTTTT

V: TRBV30
D: .
size: .
J: TRBJ2-7
length: 13
CDR3: CAWGAPPSYEQYF
DNA: TGTGCCTGGGGGGCCCCCCCCTCCTACGAGCAGTACTTC

V: TRBV30
D: TRBD1
size: .
J: TRBJ1-1
length: 13
CDR3: CAWTGQGESEAFF
DNA: TGTGCCTGGACCGGACAGGGAGAATCTGAAGCTTTCTTT

V: TRBV7-3
D: TRBD1
size: .
J: TRBJ1-6
length: 17
CDR3: CASSLRAPGQGNSPLHF
DNA: TGTGCCAGCAGCTTGCGTGCACCGGGACAGGGTAATTCACCCCTCCACTTT